This passage covers 26 T cell receptor beta chains from one sample sequenced in a study of blood T cell repertoires in COVID-19. Here immunoSEQ multiplex PCR was the method, and the copy in TCRdb shows in-frame clones only, minus some. The repertoire includes roughly 500,000 clones, roughly 88% of them detected once, and approximately 3.2% sits in the top ten. The specimen sequenced was peripheral blood. The receptors were sampled from a human donor in a cohort sampled during active COVID-19.

CDR3 sequence (DNA): TGTGCCAGTAGTATAGGACGGGACAGGGTAAGAGGGCAGCCCCAGCATTTT. Translating it yields CASSIGRDRVRGQPQHF. The rearrangement links TRBV19 to TRBJ1-5, with 9 bases aligning to TRBD1. The CDR3 sequence is 17 residues long. Per germline, CDR1 LNHDA and CDR2 SQIVND (reference sequence). V lost 1 base to trimming and J lost 7 bases; unmatched junction nucleotides: 11.

This clone was seen only once. CDR3 amino acids: CASSLQGGGTGELFF. As DNA, the CDR3 is TGTGCCAGCAGCTTACAGGGAGGAGGAACCGGGGAGCTGTTTTTT. V gene TRBV7-9 combines with J gene TRBJ2-2; weak D call: TRBD2 (6 bases). Deletions cut 2 bases from V and 5 bases from J, with 12 bases between. CDR3 length: 15 residues. Germline CDR1 and CDR2: SEHNR and FQNEAQ (reference sequence).

This clone occurred once. This chain links TRBV11-2 with TRBJ2-1; D remains ambiguous. The germline gives CDR1 SGHAT, CDR2 FQNNGV. The CDR3 has 12 residues. Trimming cost V 5 bases and J 8 bases, with 10 bases left between them. DNA for the CDR3: TGTGCCAGCAGCCTTTCCTTCGATGAGCAGTTCTTC. Encoded protein: CASSLSFDEQFF.

The rearrangement uses TRBV30 and TRBJ2-3; 7 bases agree with TRBD1. Germline CDR1 GTSNPN, CDR2 SVGIG (reference sequence). The ends lost 0 bases at V and 4 bases at J; junction bases unmatched: 4. There are 14 residues in the CDR3. This CDR3 is CAWSVRQGADTQYF. CDR3 in DNA: TGTGCCTGGAGTGTGAGACAGGGAGCAGATACGCAGTATTTT.

Written as DNA, the CDR3 is TGTGCCAGCAGCCCCCTGACAGGGGGTACTGAAGCTTTCTTT. As protein: CASSPLTGGTEAFF. The chain has TRBV5-6 and TRBJ1-1, with 9 nucleotides matching TRBD1. Germline lookup yields CDR1 SGHDT and CDR2 YYEEEE. CDR3 size: 14 residues. The V and J ends lost 4 bases and 5 bases, in that order; junction bases with no gene match: 6. The full variable domain, in which reference TRBV5-6 and TRBJ1-1 provide the parts outside the CDR3, is DAGVTQSPTHLIKTRGQQVTLRCSPKSGHDTVSWYQQALGQGPQFIFQYYEEEERQRGNFPDRFSGHQFPNYSSELNVNALLLGDSALYLCASSPLTGGTEAFFGQGTRLTVV.

CDR3 residues: CAWIYTGTEKYNEQFF. CDR3 DNA: TGTGCCTGGATTTATACCGGGACAGAAAAATACAATGAGCAGTTCTTC. The rearrangement links TRBV30 to TRBJ2-1; 7 bases fit TRBD1. V lost 4 bases, J lost 4 bases, and 13 bases stayed unmatched. Germline lookup yields CDR1 GTSNPN and CDR2 SVGIG (reference sequence). The CDR3 consists of 16 residues.

V usage is TRBV15 and J usage is TRBJ2-5, with 8 bases identical to TRBD1. CDR1 LNHNV and CDR2 YYDKDF come from the germline V gene (reference sequence). The CDR3 has 15 residues. Trimming removed 1 base from V and 4 bases from J; junction bases left unmatched: 5. CDR3 DNA: TGTGCCACCAGCAGAGGTCCAGGGGGCAGAGAGACCCAGTACTTC. It codes for CATSRGPGGRETQYF.

The chain carries TRBV27 and TRBJ2-2; D remains unclear. From germline, CDR1 is MNHEY and CDR2 SMNVEV (reference sequence). V gave up 5 bases and J gave up 5 bases, with 9 bases separating them. This CDR3 contains 13 residues. The CDR3: CASSPRLTGELFF. The CDR3 coding sequence is TGTGCCAGCAGTCCCCGGTTAACCGGGGAGCTGTTTTTT.

This clone was counted a single time. The J gene is TRBJ1-4, the V gene TRBV12-3 or TRBV12-4; D unclear. Trimming removed 6 bases from V and 6 bases from J, with 11 bases in between. This CDR3 is built from 13 residues. The CDR3 region has the DNA TGTGCCAGCAGGGAGGGCTTATATGAAAAACTGTTTTTT. It specifies CASREGLYEKLFF.

The rearrangement uses TRBV6-5 and TRBJ2-1; weak D call: TRBD2 (5 bases). The CDR3 length is 15 residues. The germline V gene encodes CDR1 MNHEY and CDR2 SVGAGI. V was pared by 8 bases and J by 2 bases, with 16 bases between. CDR3 in amino acids: CASGGSSATYNEQFF. For the CDR3, the DNA is TGTGCCAGCGGAGGTTCTAGTGCAACCTACAATGAGCAGTTCTTC.

The chain recombines TRBV19 with TRBJ2-1; TRBD1 aligns across 9 bases. CDR1 and CDR2 (germline): LNHDA, SQIVND (reference sequence). The junction had 3 bases not matched to a gene; V was cut back by 4 bases and J by 2 bases. The CDR3 has 15 residues. DNA of the CDR3: TGTGCCAGTAGTACAACAGGGGGCGCCTACAATGAGCAGTTCTTC. It translates to CASSTTGGAYNEQFF.

This clone was detected once. The chain employs TRBV5-4 and TRBJ1-3; the match to TRBD1 covers 9 bases. Per the germline V gene, CDR1 is SGHNT and CDR2 is YYREEE (reference sequence). This CDR3 is built from 15 residues. V lost 3 bases, J lost 7 bases, and 8 bases stayed unmatched. The CDR3 loop reads CASSSRTGDWNTIYF. CDR3 DNA sequence: TGTGCCAGCAGCTCCCGGACAGGGGATTGGAACACCATATATTTT.

This chain connects TRBV7-3 to TRBJ2-1; D call uncertain. V lost 1 base, J lost 6 bases, and 7 bases lay in between. CDR1 and CDR2 (germline): SGHTA, FQGTGA. The CDR3 sequence is 13 residues long. The CDR3: CASSLMTFNEQFF. CDR3 nucleotides: TGTGCCAGCAGCTTAATGACTTTCAATGAGCAGTTCTTC.

For this clone: Other nucleotide sequences from this sample produce the same CDR3. The chain is built from TRBV7-2 and TRBJ2-3, with 8 bases fitting TRBD1. Germline V gives CDR1 SGHTA, CDR2 FQGNSA. The CDR3 is made up of 15 amino acids. V was clipped by 4 bases and J by 1 base; unmatched bases: 4. The CDR3 loop is CASSSKTGGTDTQYF. CDR3 DNA: TGTGCCAGCAGCTCGAAGACAGGGGGCACAGATACGCAGTATTTT.

CDR3 sequence: CASRTDRSAYEQYF. The CDR3, as DNA: TGTGCCAGCAGAACGGACAGGTCAGCCTACGAGCAGTACTTC. The gene calls are TRBV2 and TRBJ2-7; 7 nucleotides match TRBD1. The germline V gene encodes CDR1 SNHLY and CDR2 FYNNEI. The CDR3 is 14 amino acids. The V gene end was trimmed by 6 bases and the J gene end by 2 bases; junction bases not matched to a gene: 7.

The chain recombines TRBV18 with TRBJ2-3; TRBD1 is a possible D gene (6 bases). CDR1 and CDR2 from the germline V gene are KGHSH and LQKENI. Trimming shortened V by 1 base and J by 6 bases, and 14 bases separated the two germline ends. This CDR3 contains 15 residues. This CDR3 is CASSPQGHSGDTQYF. CDR3 nucleotides: TGTGCCAGCTCACCACAGGGACACTCAGGGGATACGCAGTATTTT.

The J gene is TRBJ1-5, the V gene TRBV19; TRBD1 aligns across 7 bases. With V trimmed by 6 bases and J by 3 bases, 11 bases remained unmatched. Germline V CDR1 and CDR2: LNHDA, SQIVND (reference sequence). The CDR3 contains 16 residues. CDR3 DNA sequence: TGTGCCAGTAGGCCGGGACAGACTTTTTACAATCAGCCCCAGCATTTT. Protein: CASRPGQTFYNQPQHF.

The rearrangement joins TRBV6-4 to TRBJ2-2; maybe TRBD2 (5 bases). The V end was cut by 5 bases, the J end by 3 bases, with 13 bases between. The germline gives CDR1 MRHNA, CDR2 SNTAGT. There are 15 residues in the CDR3. In DNA, the CDR3 is TGTGCCAGCAGTCCAGAACTAGGAGACACCGGGGAGCTGTTTTTT. Its protein is CASSPELGDTGELFF.

The CDR3 sequence is CASRGTGGLRSNQPQHF. For the CDR3, the DNA is TGTGCCAGTAGAGGGACAGGGGGCCTTCGTAGCAATCAGCCCCAGCATTTT. This chain links TRBV19 with TRBJ1-5; 12 bases are a match to TRBD1. Germline assignment: CDR1 LNHDA and CDR2 SQIVND (reference sequence). There are 17 residues in the CDR3. The V and J ends lost 6 bases and 0 bases, in that order; junction bases with no gene match: 6.

The rearrangement links TRBV2 to TRBJ1-5; 7 bases match TRBD1. Germline loops: CDR1 SNHLY, CDR2 FYNNEI. Germline trimming cut 7 bases from V and 3 bases from J; bases unmatched to any gene: 6. The CDR3 runs 14 residues. The CDR3 here is CASTGQVTNQPQHF. As DNA, the CDR3 is TGTGCCAGCACCGGACAGGTTACCAATCAGCCCCAGCATTTT.

The chain combines TRBV5-1 with TRBJ1-5, with 7 bases aligning to TRBD1. The germline CDR1 and CDR2 sequences are SGHRS and YFSETQ. V lost 4 bases and J lost 5; bases outside the gene matches: 6. The CDR3 length is 14 residues. CDR3 loop: CASSTGQADQPQHF. CDR3 bases: TGCGCCAGCAGCACCGGACAGGCCGATCAGCCCCAGCATTTT. The whole variable domain, remainder taken from reference TRBV5-1 and TRBJ1-5, is KAGVTQTPRYLIKTRGQQVTLSCSPISGHRSVSWYQQTPGQGLQFLFEYFSETQRNKGNFPGRFSGRQFSNSRSEMNVSTLELGDSALYLCASSTGQADQPQHFGDGTRLSIL.

The chain recombines TRBV11-2 with TRBJ2-5; possibly TRBD1 for D (5 bases). V dropped 3 bases and J dropped 5 bases, with 16 bases sitting between them. The CDR3 runs to 15 residues. Germline CDR1 is SGHAT and CDR2 is FQNNGV. CDR3 sequence reads: CASSFKPGYWETQYF. CDR3 DNA: TGTGCCAGCAGCTTTAAACCAGGGTATTGGGAGACCCAGTACTTC.

V usage is TRBV14 and J usage is TRBJ2-5; the match to TRBD2 covers 7 bases. CDR1 and CDR2 (germline): SGHDN, FVKESK. Trimming at V came to 1 base and at J to 4 bases, leaving 3 bases not matched to a gene. The length of the CDR3 is 14 residues. In DNA form, the CDR3 reads TGTGCCAGCAGCCAAGTGCGGGAGATAGAGACCCAGTACTTC. Its translation is CASSQVREIETQYF.

The rearrangement uses TRBV3-1 (or the pseudogene TRBV3-2) and TRBJ1-4; 11 nucleotides line up with TRBD1. The CDR3 runs 16 residues. Germline V CDR1 and CDR2: LGHDT, YNNKEL (reference sequence). V shed 2 bases, J shed 8 bases, and the junction held 7 bases outside the gene matches. The CDR3 coding sequence is TGTGCCAGCAGCCAATCCGGGACAGGGGGAGCGGAAAAACTGTTTTTT. This sequence encodes CASSQSGTGGAEKLFF.

The chain uses TRBV7-3 and TRBJ2-1; 10 bases line up with TRBD1. Germline-derived CDR1 and CDR2 are SGHTA and FQGTGA. J was trimmed by 7 bases and V by 4 bases; bases with no gene match: 7. The CDR3 length is 15 residues. The CDR3 loop is CASSSRQGAKNEQFF. CDR3 nucleotide sequence: TGTGCCAGCAGCTCCAGACAGGGGGCAAAAAATGAGCAGTTCTTC.

The chain employs TRBV11-3 and TRBJ1-1; D ambiguous. Trimming took off 0 bases at V and 5 bases at J, with 4 bases between the two ends. The CDR3 length is 12 residues. CDR1 is SGHNT, CDR2 YENEEA, per germline. CDR3 DNA sequence: TGTGCCAGCAGCTTAGATCCTACTGAAGCTTTCTTT. Translating gives CASSLDPTEAFF.